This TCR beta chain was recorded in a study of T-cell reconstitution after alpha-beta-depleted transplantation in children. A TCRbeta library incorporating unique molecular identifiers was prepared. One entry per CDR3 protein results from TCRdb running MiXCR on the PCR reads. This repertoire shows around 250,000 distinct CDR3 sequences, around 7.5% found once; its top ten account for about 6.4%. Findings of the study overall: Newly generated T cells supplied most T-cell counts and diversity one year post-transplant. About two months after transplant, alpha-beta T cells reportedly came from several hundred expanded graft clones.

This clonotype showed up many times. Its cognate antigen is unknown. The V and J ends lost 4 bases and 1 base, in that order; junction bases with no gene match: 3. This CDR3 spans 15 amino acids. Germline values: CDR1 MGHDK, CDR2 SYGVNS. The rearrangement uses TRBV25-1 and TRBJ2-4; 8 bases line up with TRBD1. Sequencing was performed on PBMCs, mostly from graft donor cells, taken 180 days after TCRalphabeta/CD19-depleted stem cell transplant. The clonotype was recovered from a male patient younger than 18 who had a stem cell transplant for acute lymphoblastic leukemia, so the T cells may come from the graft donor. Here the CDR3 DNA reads TGTGCCAGCAGTGGCGGACAGGGCGCCAAAAACATTCAGTACTTC. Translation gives CASSGGQGAKNIQYF.